The sequence of this TCR beta chain was determined in a study of T-cell memory formation after mild COVID-19. After removal of 0 bases from V and 4 bases from J, the junction contained 11 bases not matched to a gene. The CDR3 sequence is 17 residues long. CDR1 and CDR2 from the germline V gene are MGHRA and YSYEKL. In TCRdb, the 5' RACE reads were re-called with MiXCR into one record per CDR3 protein. Of 350,000 to 500,000 distinct CDR3 sequences listed, roughly 18% were seen once; the top ten hold 20% to 25%. Sequences were obtained from PBMCs or a T cell subset sorted from them (not recorded which). This sequence was found in a young man who had mild COVID-19 (a few samples of this study predate the infection). Cell type and time point are not known. The rearrangement joins TRBV4-1 to TRBJ1-2; 7 bases map to TRBD1. Here the CDR3 reads CASSQDRSRGILYGYTF. CDR3 DNA: TGCGCCAGCAGCCAAGATCGCTCCAGGGGGATTCTCTATGGCTACACCTTC.